These 32 T cell receptor beta chains were sequenced from one sample in a study of blood T cell repertoires in COVID-19. Libraries were prepared by immunoSEQ multiplex PCR; TCRdb keeps only in-frame clonotypes and omits some of them. The table records 65,000 to 75,000 clones, nearly 80% of them present only once. Sequenced sample: peripheral blood. These receptors all come from a human donor in a cohort sampled during active COVID-19.

The V gene is TRBV29-1, the J gene TRBJ2-4; no firm D call. From germline, CDR1 is SQVTM and CDR2 ANQGSEA. Trimming shortened V by 7 bases and J by 5 bases, and 9 bases separated the two germline ends. The CDR3 is 11 residues long. The CDR3 sequence: CSAQVQNIQYF. In DNA form, the CDR3 reads TGCAGCGCCCAGGTCCAAAACATTCAGTACTTC.

The CDR3 reads CAWSSTGNQPQHF. The CDR3 DNA reads as TGTGCCTGGAGTTCGACAGGGAATCAGCCCCAGCATTTT. The chain combines TRBV30 with TRBJ1-5; the match to TRBD1 covers 7 bases. This CDR3 is built from 13 residues. CDR1 and CDR2 from the germline V gene are GTSNPN and SVGIG (reference sequence). After removal of 2 bases from V and 4 bases from J, the junction contained 2 bases not matched to a gene.

The chain has TRBV5-4 and TRBJ2-7, with TRBD2 as a possible D gene (7 bases). The V gene lost 4 bases and the J gene lost 7 bases, with 24 bases spanning the gap. In germline, CDR1 is SGHNT, CDR2 YYREEE (reference sequence). CDR3 size: 16 residues. In nucleotides, the CDR3 is TGTGCCAGCAGCCCAAAGGGGGGGGCGCTGATACAGGAGCAGTACTTC. Its translation is CASSPKGGALIQEQYF.

The rearrangement links TRBV6-5 to TRBJ1-2; 11 bases map to TRBD1. Germline V CDR1 and CDR2: MNHEY, SVGAGI. This CDR3 is 14 amino acids long. The junction had 1 base not matched to a gene; V was cut back by 5 bases and J by 2 bases. CDR3 loop: CASSRDRGNYGYTF. Written as DNA, the CDR3 is TGTGCCAGCAGTCGGGACAGGGGGAACTATGGCTACACCTTC.

The V gene is TRBV7-2, the J gene TRBJ2-1; no clear D gene. Germline CDR1 reads SGHTA; CDR2 reads FQGNSA. V gave up 2 bases and J gave up 7 bases, with 24 bases separating them. The CDR3 totals 18 residues. The CDR3 nucleotides read TGTGCCAGCAGCTTAAGCCCATCGACTTCGGCGATCGATAATGAGCAGTTCTTC. This gives the protein CASSLSPSTSAIDNEQFF. The full variable domain, completed using reference TRBV7-2 and TRBJ2-1, is GAGVSQSPSNKVTEKGKDVELRCDPISGHTALYWYRQSLGQGLEFLIYFQGNSAPDKSGLPSDRFSAERTGGSVSTLTIQRTQQEDSAVYLCASSLSPSTSAIDNEQFFGPGTRLTVL.

The V and J genes are TRBV2 and TRBJ2-1; TRBD1 matches at 9 bases. CDR1 is SNHLY, CDR2 FYNNEI, per germline. The CDR3 extends over 14 amino acids. Trimming at V came to 6 bases and at J to 8 bases, leaving 8 bases not matched to a gene. The CDR3 DNA follows: TGTGCCAGCAGATGGGACAGGGTGAACGATGAGCAGTTCTTC. It is translated as CASRWDRVNDEQFF.

This rearrangement joins TRBV6-1 to TRBJ2-7; perhaps TRBD1 as D (7 bases). With 2 bases removed from V and 2 bases from J, the gap between germline ends came to 13 bases. This CDR3 contains 15 residues. The germline CDR1 and CDR2 sequences are MNHNS and SASEGT. The CDR3 region is CASSERAGGPYEQYF. CDR3 bases: TGTGCCAGCAGTGAACGGGCAGGGGGGCCCTACGAGCAGTACTTC.

V usage is TRBV28 and J usage is TRBJ1-1; the match to TRBD1 covers 8 bases. Germline lookup yields CDR1 MDHEN and CDR2 SYDVKM. V trimming: 7 bases; J trimming: 5 bases; junction bases outside the gene matches: 6. This CDR3 comprises 13 residues. The CDR3 nucleotides read TGTGCCAGCACCACAGGGGGGTGGACTGAAGCTTTCTTT. This codes for CASTTGGWTEAFF.

This chain connects TRBV19 to TRBJ1-1; D gene unclear. Germline V CDR1 and CDR2: LNHDA, SQIVND (reference sequence). Between the trimmed V and J ends, which lost 0 bases and 3 bases, there was a span of 5 bases. CDR3 length equals 13 residues. CDR3 residues: CASSIDGHTEAFF. In DNA, the CDR3 is TGTGCCAGTAGTATAGACGGTCACACTGAAGCTTTCTTT.

The table lists this clone with a count of one. The genes are TRBV5-1 and TRBJ1-2, with a weak D call TRBD1 (6 bases). V lost 0 bases and J 8 bases, leaving 14 bases between the germline ends. The CDR3 loop spans 14 amino acids. CDR1 is SGHRS, CDR2 YFSETQ, per germline. The DNA for the CDR3 is TGCGCCAGCAGCTTGGCCGGAACAGGGTACGGCTACACCTTC. This encodes CASSLAGTGYGYTF.

The chain has TRBV7-2 and TRBJ2-5; 7 positions match TRBD1. Germline CDR1 SGHTA, CDR2 FQGNSA. CDR3 length equals 15 residues. The ends lost 2 bases at V and 4 bases at J; junction bases unmatched: 7. The CDR3 nucleotides are TGTGCCAGCAGCTTAACCTCGACAGGGAGAGAGACCCAGTACTTC. Protein sequence: CASSLTSTGRETQYF.

The chain uses TRBV11-3 and TRBJ2-1; D might be TRBD2 (6 bases). Per the germline V gene, CDR1 is SGHNT and CDR2 is YENEEA. This CDR3 has 13 amino acids. V lost 5 bases and J 5 bases, leaving 10 bases between the germline ends. DNA of the CDR3: TGTGCCAGCAGCCACGGGACTGACAATGAGCAGTTCTTC. It yields the protein CASSHGTDNEQFF.

This clone was counted a single time. The chain carries TRBV11-3 and TRBJ1-1, with D perhaps TRBD1 (6 bases). The length of the CDR3 is 13 residues. The germline CDR1 and CDR2 sequences are SGHNT and YENEEA. V was clipped by 6 bases and J by 1 base, with 9 bases between them. CDR3 DNA: TGTGCCAGCAGTCAGGGGAGGAACACTGAAGCTTTCTTT. It specifies CASSQGRNTEAFF.

CDR3 protein: CAWNSDGGETQYF. CDR3 nucleotide sequence: TGTGCCTGGAACTCCGATGGAGGAGAGACCCAGTACTTC. The chain recombines TRBV30 with TRBJ2-5; a weak D match, TRBD2 (5 bases). Germline V CDR1 and CDR2: GTSNPN, SVGIG (reference sequence). The CDR3 spans 13 residues. V gave up 4 bases and J gave up 4 bases, with 13 bases separating them.

This clone has only one observation. The chain recombines TRBV9 with TRBJ1-3; 8 nucleotides line up with TRBD1. This CDR3 spans 18 amino acids. Losses at the gene ends were 0 bases for V and 2 bases for J; bases not matched to a gene: 10. Germline-derived CDR1 and CDR2 are SGDLS and YYNGEE. CDR3 nucleotides: TGTGCCAGCAGCGTAGTAGGTGGAGGGACAGGAACTGGAAACACCATATATTTT. Translation: CASSVVGGGTGTGNTIYF.

The chain employs TRBV27 and TRBJ2-2, with 9 positions matching TRBD1. Germline V gene sequence: CDR1 MNHEY, CDR2 SMNVEV (reference sequence). The CDR3 runs 16 residues. J lost 2 bases, V lost 7 bases, and 8 bases had no gene match. CDR3 in amino acids: CASTPWTGDNTGELFF. The CDR3 DNA reads as TGTGCCAGCACCCCTTGGACAGGGGATAACACCGGGGAGCTGTTTTTT.

The chain employs TRBV6-4 and TRBJ1-3; the D is unclear. Trimming removed 4 bases from V and 3 bases from J, with 7 bases in between. The V gene's germline CDR1 is MRHNA and CDR2 SNTAGT. The CDR3 is 13 amino acids. Here the CDR3 reads CASSANLGNTIYF. The CDR3 DNA follows: TGTGCCAGCAGTGCTAACCTTGGAAACACCATATATTTT.

The chain combines TRBV10-3 with TRBJ2-2; a possible D gene is TRBD1 (6 bases). V was clipped by 2 bases and J by 1 base, with 8 bases between them. The germline V gene encodes CDR1 ENHRY and CDR2 SYGVKD. This CDR3 region has 15 residues. In DNA form, the CDR3 reads TGTGCCATCAGTGAGGGACAGATGAACACCGGGGAGCTGTTTTTT. Its protein product is CAISEGQMNTGELFF.

This clone appeared a single time. V is TRBV30 and J is TRBJ1-3, with D perhaps matching TRBD1 (5 bases). Trimming shortened V by 1 base and J by 0 bases, and 16 bases separated the two germline ends. Per the germline V gene, CDR1 is GTSNPN and CDR2 is SVGIG (reference sequence). The CDR3 has 17 residues. CDR3 nucleotides: TGTGCCTGGAGTGGATTTAGCAGGGCAAGCTCTGGAAACACCATATATTTT. Its protein product is CAWSGFSRASSGNTIYF.

The V call is TRBV6-4, the J call TRBJ2-1; weak D call: TRBD2 (6 bases). The ends were cut back, 7 bases at V and 2 bases at J, with 18 bases in the middle. The CDR3 extends over 16 amino acids. The germline CDR1 and CDR2 sequences are MRHNA and SNTAGT. The CDR3 nucleotides are TGTGCCAGCAAATCGGTAGCGGAGACCCCCTACAATGAGCAGTTCTTC. The encoded protein is CASKSVAETPYNEQFF.

This chain uses TRBV3-1 (or the pseudogene TRBV3-2) with TRBJ2-1, with 9 positions matching TRBD2. Trimming cost V 1 base and J 9 bases; bases outside gene matches: 10. Germline V gene lookup returns CDR1 LGHDT and CDR2 YNNKEL (reference sequence). The length of the CDR3 is 16 residues. The CDR3 DNA reads as TGTGCCAGCAGCCAAGTCCGGCTAGCGGGAAGTGGTGAGCAGTTCTTC. Protein product: CASSQVRLAGSGEQFF.

The chain carries TRBV30 and TRBJ1-3; 8 bases line up with TRBD1. V lost 4 bases to trimming and J lost 4 bases; unmatched junction nucleotides: 9. Germline CDR1 reads GTSNPN; CDR2 reads SVGIG (reference sequence). This CDR3 has 15 residues. This CDR3 is CAWTAGGAAGNTIYF. The CDR3 DNA reads TGTGCCTGGACCGCAGGGGGCGCGGCAGGAAACACCATATATTTT.

This sequence joins TRBV7-9 and TRBJ2-3, with 9 bases fitting TRBD2. The CDR3 covers 16 residues. The ends lost 0 bases at V and 1 base at J; junction bases unmatched: 2. Germline V gene lookup returns CDR1 SEHNR and CDR2 FQNEAQ (reference sequence). The CDR3 sequence: CASSLAAGGGTDTQYF. CDR3 coding DNA: TGTGCCAGCAGCTTAGCGGCGGGAGGGGGCACAGATACGCAGTATTTT.

The CDR3 DNA reads as TGTGCCAGCAGGCAGGGAGGGTCCTACAATGAGCAGTTCTTC. Protein: CASRQGGSYNEQFF. V gene TRBV7-2 combines with J gene TRBJ2-1; 7 positions match TRBD2. Germline CDR1 reads SGHTA; CDR2 reads FQGNSA. Losses at the gene ends were 6 bases for V and 1 base for J; bases not matched to a gene: 3. The CDR3 runs to 14 residues.

As to this clone: This sample includes further DNA sequences coding for the same CDR3. This rearrangement joins TRBV6-6 to TRBJ2-7; D is uncertain. Germline loops: CDR1 MNHNY, CDR2 SVGAGI (reference sequence). This CDR3 has 13 amino acids. Trimming took off 2 bases at V and 2 bases at J, with 7 bases between the two ends. The CDR3 is CASSYPQTYEQYF. The DNA for the CDR3 is TGTGCCAGCAGTTACCCGCAGACCTACGAGCAGTACTTC.

The chain combines TRBV24-1 with TRBJ2-1; D is unresolved. This CDR3 region has 16 residues. CDR1 is KGHDR and CDR2 is SFDVKD in the germline V gene. V shed 4 bases and J shed 0 bases, with 12 bases lying between them. The CDR3 loop reads CATSDSSASSYNEQFF. CDR3 nucleotides: TGTGCCACCAGTGACTCGTCCGCCAGCTCCTACAATGAGCAGTTCTTC.

The chain links TRBV7-9 to TRBJ2-7; TRBD1 might be the D (5 bases). The V gene's germline CDR1 is SEHNR and CDR2 FQNEAQ (reference sequence). This CDR3 spans 14 amino acids. V was shortened by 4 bases and J by 2 bases, with 12 bases between the two germline ends. CDR3 region: CASSSTETTYEQYV. The CDR3 coding sequence is TGTGCCAGCAGCTCGACAGAGACCACCTACGAGCAGTACGTC.

The V gene is TRBV15, the J gene TRBJ1-5; 7 bases map to TRBD1. Germline V CDR1 and CDR2: LNHNV, YYDKDF (reference sequence). This CDR3 is built from 16 residues. Trimming at V came to 0 bases and at J to 3 bases, leaving 5 bases not matched to a gene. The CDR3 DNA sequence: TGTGCCACCAGCAGAGATCTAGGGGGCGTCAATCAGCCCCAGCATTTT. Amino acids: CATSRDLGGVNQPQHF.

Only a few counts were recorded for this clone. The chain employs TRBV7-9 and TRBJ1-1, with D perhaps TRBD1 (5 bases). CDR3 size: 15 residues. CDR1 and CDR2 (germline): SEHNR, FQNEAQ (reference sequence). The germline V and J ends were trimmed by 5 bases and 1 base, with 14 bases remaining between them. The CDR3: CASSQSGGWNTEAFF. The CDR3 DNA is TGTGCCAGCAGCCAGTCGGGGGGATGGAACACTGAAGCTTTCTTT.

A few counts support this clone. V usage is TRBV28 and J usage is TRBJ1-3; D may be TRBD1 (5 bases). Per germline, CDR1 MDHEN and CDR2 SYDVKM. Trimming left V 5 bases short and J 8 bases short, with 13 bases between. This CDR3 region has 13 residues. CDR3 nucleotide sequence: TGTGCCAGCAGTAAGGGCGGGGGAGACACCATATATTTT. Protein product: CASSKGGGDTIYF.

This clone was detected once. The V call is TRBV6-2 or TRBV6-3, the J call TRBJ2-1; 8 bases line up with TRBD2. Per germline, CDR1 MNHEY and CDR2 SVGEGT. The V and J ends lost 6 bases and 7 bases, in that order; junction bases with no gene match: 11. The CDR3 runs 15 residues. CDR3 DNA: TGTGCCAGCAGCCGATCTGCGAGCGGGAGAAATGAGCAGTTCTTC. This codes for CASSRSASGRNEQFF.

The V and J genes are TRBV6-6 and TRBJ1-6; 9 positions match TRBD1. The CDR3 has 14 residues. Trimming cost V 7 bases and J 12 bases; bases outside gene matches: 10. Germline V lookup: CDR1 MNHNY, CDR2 SVGAGI (reference sequence). The CDR3 region has the DNA TGTGCCAGCACCCCTCAACAGGGACAGGGACCCCTCCACTTT. Amino acid sequence: CASTPQQGQGPLHF.